This T cell receptor (beta chain) was recovered during a study of cytomegalovirus exposure and HLA in healthy donors (dated by TCRdb to the late 2010s). Concerning the study at large: An earlier analysis of a few hundred of the donors reported over 250 Gb of sequence data and roughly 120 million unique TCR beta sequences obtained from about 200 million T cells. Every discovery cohort repertoire had been produced on one sequencing platform. Rather than drawing on any new phenotypic data, the later analysis identified candidate immune exposures from TCR beta sequences and the way those sequences occurred across donors. HLA typing covered class I and class II loci at four-digit resolution. Donor age, sex, ethnicity and CMV serostatus were compiled together with the repertoire data. About 320 gigabases of sequencing data and 80 million or so unique TCR sequences were included in an early release covering several hundred HLA-typed donors. To study patterns of TCR occurrence, a later analysis re-analyzed previously published TCR beta repertoires from 666 donors and added high-resolution HLA genotyping. Typing coverage varied by locus: about 629-630 donors for A, B, C, DRB1 and DQB1; approximately 560 for DQA1; over 600 for DPA1; roughly 470 for DPB1. Of the 350 to 400 genotyped donors, around 81% fell in the genetic ancestry cluster associated with self-reported Caucasian donors. A later genetic analysis used genome-wide SNP genotypes for 398 of the 666 donors, treating that subset as a discovery cohort. In an earlier analysis of roughly 580 of the donors, high-throughput TCR beta sequencing was used to judge whether each TCR beta V gene segment behaved as functional or pseudogenic. Roughly 5 DR-DQ haplotypes were handled as single units for association and clustering because linkage in the cohort was strong. To predict cytomegalovirus infection status, the study brought together high-throughput TCR immunosequencing, statistical association of individual TCRs with disease status, and machine learning. Besides the first cohort of 550 to 750 subjects, a separate validation cohort made up of roughly 130 different subjects was used. Across some 400 genotyped donors of the cohort, an average of roughly 200,000 unique TCR beta nucleotide sequences per donor were sequenced, and 15% to 20% of those sequences were non-productive. The aim of the study was to test whether cataloging public T cell receptors could identify signatures of past pathogen exposure. The study used immunosequencing to profile the T cell repertoires of 670 or so subjects and linked those repertoires to cytomegalovirus serostatus. Study-wide findings and limitations: A cluster of highly shared sequence variants was judged likely to represent a technical artifact of the sequencing pipeline. Only TCR beta chains were sequenced in this cohort, and the absence of alpha or paired-chain data limited detectable features. A few of the identified cytomegalovirus-associated TCR beta chains were confirmed in vitro to be specific for cytomegalovirus antigens. Roughly uniform sequencing depth across donors was assumed in presence/absence analyses, although this assumption may not hold. According to the authors, the approach could potentially be generalized to other disease states and immunological phenotypes. A later analysis associated some 17,000 TCR beta sequences with specific HLA alleles at a false discovery rate of 0.05. In a later analysis, the rate of TCR association differed among HLA loci, with DRB1 alleles having the most associated TCRs and HLA-C alleles having the fewest. Because HLA typing was unavailable for some donors at each locus, only the typed subset was used in association tests. Strong co-occurrence of HLA alleles, especially DR and DQ, made assigning TCR associations to individual alleles difficult. Compared with equally common non-associated chains, HLA-associated TCR beta chains in a later analysis were more clonally expanded and had lower generation probabilities. Most CMV-associated TCR beta chains appeared to be HLA-restricted in a later analysis, and the HLA associations seemed to be driven largely by CMV exposure. A later genetic analysis associated a missense DCLRE1C variant with V-gene and J-gene trimming of TCR beta chains, and an independent cohort replicated the association. In a later analysis, several top co-occurrence clusters were reported to appear linked to parvovirus B19, influenza, CMV and Epstein-Barr virus. Linkage disequilibrium might explain the correlated functional status among segregating V segments, but an unknown experimental factor could not be ruled out. Compared with the approximately 670-donor mean, donors in an Asian-associated ancestry cluster had fewer N-insertions in productive TCRs, according to a later genetic analysis. A further reported finding was that TCR beta sequences accurately predicted the HLA-A and HLA-B alleles for most subjects in the first cohort. While some public TCRs were present in many individuals, most TCR sequences turned up only very rarely across donors. The classifier was reported to diagnose cytomegalovirus status with high specificity and sensitivity in both the original cohort and the validation cohort. For the cohort, immune exposure information was limited to CMV serostatus. In an earlier analysis of approximately 600 of the donors, most TCR beta V segments were observed in productive rearrangements about 90% or about 30% of the time, broadly matching IMGT annotations. The 87-base-pair reads could not distinguish some IMGT-functional V segments, including TRBV6-2 and TRBV6-3, so those segments were excluded. In the study, around 160 TCR beta chains were listed as associated with cytomegalovirus. Because counts were too low, under 20 rarely observed V segments, including chromosome 9 orphons, were left out of the earlier analysis of a few hundred of the donors.

On this clone: Its target antigen remains unknown. Nothing much larger sits one base from this clone, and base qualities are not available.

V was cut back by 1 base and J by 8 bases, leaving a gap of 8 bases between them. From the germline V gene, CDR1 is MDHEN and CDR2 is SYDVKM. The CDR3, from cysteine to phenylalanine, totals 12 residues. The only DNA kept is the CDR3, 36 bases in frame from the first base. In total, about 650 healthy bone marrow donors made up the cohort. All cohort members were sampled while nominally healthy, although unrecorded immune exposures were likely present. The donor was CMV seropositive and belonged to the group of 250 to 300 seropositive cohort members. Each donor provided a peripheral blood sample, and peripheral blood mononuclear cells were used for TCR beta sequencing. Genomic DNA was extracted from the blood cell samples with the Qiagen DNeasy Blood Extraction Kit. Libraries were prepared through the immunoSEQ multiplex PCR assay. For the multiplex PCR, a mixture combining 60 forward primers for TCR Vbeta segments and 13 reverse primers for TCR Jbeta segments was used. The CDR3 region of rearranged TCR beta genes was amplified from genomic DNA by a multiplex PCR assay. The amplified TCR beta libraries were sequenced on the Illumina HiSeq System as 87-base-pair reads. The paper's processing steps were these. Across the 640 or so repertoires, a later analysis counted approximately 83 million unique TCR beta chains, some 11 million of which were shared by at least two donors. To remove PCR and sequencing errors, raw reads were error-corrected and collapsed into unique sequences using a nearest-neighbor algorithm that merged closely related sequences. CDR3 sequences were aligned to IMGT reference sequences to assign V, D and J gene segments. Each retained sequence needed at least a six-nucleotide match to both a V gene segment and a J gene segment. Rearrangements were classified as productive when the CDR3 lacked stop codons and remained in frame with V and J, and all other rearrangements were classified as non-productive. Following IMGT convention, CDR3 was defined as the stretch from the second conserved V-encoded cysteine to the conserved J-encoded phenylalanine. The earlier analysis of about 590 of the donors excluded sequences that lacked an unambiguous match to a single V gene segment. In an earlier analysis of about 590 of the donors, a V segment was called functional when productive rearrangements were above 56.7%, and segregating when the standard deviation between donors exceeded 5%. A statistical classification framework was built for diagnosing cytomegalovirus status from the catalog of TCR beta chain sequences. V and J gene assignment, in a later analysis, came from comparing TCR nucleotide sequences with IMGT/GENE-DB human TR gene sequences. A later analysis assigned CDR3 sequences and most-parsimonious VDJ recombination scenarios with the TCRdist pipeline. In a later analysis, each TCR beta chain was defined by its CDR3 amino acid sequence together with its V-gene family, and reads without a unique V-gene family were excluded. In a later analysis, around 600 highly shared, low-generation-probability nucleotide sequences were removed to address suspected cross-contamination and a sequencing artifact. In a later analysis, a clonal expansion index was calculated for each public chain from normalized within-repertoire ranks of inferred template counts. In a later analysis, generation probabilities were computed with a VDJ recombination model fitted to out-of-frame rearrangements, and the resulting probabilities were checked against IGoR. Hypergeometric tests were used in a later analysis to score TCR-TCR, TCR-HLA and TCR-CMV co-occurrence, with a repertoire-size bias correction applied to the TCR pairs. In a later analysis, false discovery rates were estimated by permuting HLA or CMV assignments 20 times. A later analysis grouped co-occurring TCRs with DBSCAN, adding TCRdist sequence similarity when clustering within HLA-allele-positive subsets. Repertoires with fewer than 30,000 or more than 120,000 public chains, plus five repertoires with anomalous nucleotide sharing, were excluded from co-occurrence clustering. In its TCRdb copy, this immuneACCESS table keeps in-frame sequences only and misses some clones. Where compared with another copy, unresolved V genes explain less than half of these, and the others have no known cause. V and J calls and clone size are given by that table; D and trimming were obtained from the DNA. The sample table records about 84,000 clones; 78% of these occur just once. The top ten clonotypes cover 2.5% of the sample.

The receptor was isolated from a male donor in good health and CMV-seropositive. Input material: PBMCs. Here the chain combines TRBV28 and TRBJ1-1, and possibly TRBD1, on 5 matching bases. The CDR3 here reads CASSLLQAEAFF. The base sequence is TGTGCCAGCAGTTTATTACAGGCCGAAGCTTTCTTT.